The present T cell receptor (beta chain) was sequenced within a study of CD8+ T cells in alopecia areata. Extracted from the samples, RNA was reverse transcribed into cDNA to serve as the sequencing template. TCRdb's copy holds only in-frame clones and misses some; the assay was immunoSEQ multiplex PCR. The repertoire holds about 130,000 clones, with around 50% as singletons. With 4 bases clipped from V and 1 base from J, the junction kept 4 bases outside the gene matches. This CDR3 contains 14 residues. The germline CDR1 and CDR2 sequences are SGHNT and YYREEE (reference sequence). Punch biopsies of lesional scalp, plus peripheral blood, were taken from alopecia areata patients.

The source is a human donor with alopecia areata. The material was CD4+ T cells sorted from blood, obtained at week 0. This rearrangement joins TRBV5-4 to TRBJ2-5; 7 positions match TRBD1. The CDR3 reads CASSGRQGQETQYF. CDR3 DNA: TGTGCCAGCAGCGGTAGACAGGGCCAAGAGACCCAGTACTTC.